This TCR beta chain is from a study of identical twins. TCRdb ran MiXCR on the 5' RACE reads and lists one entry per CDR3 protein. The table shows about 890,000 distinct CDR3 sequences, with 9% to 15% occurring only once. Trimming shortened V by 3 bases and J by 3 bases, and 17 bases separated the two germline ends. Germline CDR1 is MDHEN and CDR2 is SYDVKM. The CDR3 contains 16 residues. This clonotype has only a few counts. These same data were also listed under a study on yellow fever vaccine responses in identical twins. As that study records: Twins' vaccine T cell responses were reported to seem partly convergent and partly personalized.

V usage is TRBV28 and J usage is TRBJ2-5; possible D gene TRBD1, 6 bases. The sequence derives from a woman between 18 and 30 years old in good health. Sequencing input: PBMCs. CDR3 sequence reads: CASSLSSGTPEETQYF. DNA of the CDR3: TGTGCCAGCAGTTTGTCCTCCGGGACACCAGAAGAGACCCAGTACTTC.